Shown below are 3 T cell receptor beta chains from a single sample sequenced in a study of OX40 agonist ivuxolimab in advanced cancers. Libraries were prepared by immunoSEQ multiplex PCR; TCRdb keeps only in-frame clonotypes and omits some of them. The sample records tens of thousands of clones, approximately 90% being singletons. The source was CD4+ or CD8+ T cells sorted from blood, collected in a trial of the OX40 agonist ivuxolimab. These receptors were taken from an adult with an advanced solid tumor such as melanoma, head and neck, liver or kidney cancer.

CDR3 protein: CASSPQEGVGETQYF. The CDR3 DNA follows: TGTGCCAGCAGTCCTCAGGAGGGGGTCGGGGAGACCCAGTACTTC. The chain carries TRBV6-6 and TRBJ2-5; D possibly matches TRBD1 or TRBD2 (6 bases each). This CDR3 has 15 amino acids. Trimming removed 5 bases from V and 5 bases from J, with 18 bases in between. Germline V gene data show CDR1 as MNHNY and CDR2 as SVGAGI (reference sequence).

This clone has only a few counts. This chain uses TRBV30 with TRBJ1-1; D gene ambiguous. This CDR3 contains 13 residues. The V end lost 0 bases, the J end lost 4 bases, and 9 bases lay between the germline ends. Germline lookup yields CDR1 GTSNPN and CDR2 SVGIG (reference sequence). CDR3 amino acids: CAWSVLRPTEAFF. The CDR3 coding sequence is TGTGCCTGGAGTGTACTAAGACCCACTGAAGCTTTCTTT.

This sequence joins TRBV6-4 and TRBJ2-1; unclear D gene. Germline CDR1 is MRHNA and CDR2 is SNTAGT. CDR3 length: 16 residues. V gave up 0 bases and J gave up 0 bases, with 9 bases separating them. For the CDR3, the DNA is TGTGCCAGCAGTGACTCCGGCACCAGCTCCTACAATGAGCAGTTCTTC. Residues: CASSDSGTSSYNEQFF.